The subject of this entry is one TCR beta chain. Its antigen is currently unknown. This sample is drawn from a study of T-cell memory formation after mild COVID-19. Study as a whole: TCR clusters mostly belonged to single donors.

cDNA libraries for TCR alpha and TCR beta, carrying sample barcodes and UMIs, came from 5'RACE with constant-segment primers. MiXCR, applied by TCRdb to the 5' RACE reads, yields one record per CDR3 protein. The table has fewer than 150,000 distinct CDR3 sequences, around 15% seen once. Study-wide results and limits: In second-wave clones peaking day 37, SARS-CoV-2 specificity remained unconfirmed. Some clones that responded were present in memory (sampled pre-infection), which suggests cross-reactive memory joined.

CDR1 KGHDR and CDR2 SFDVKD come from the germline V gene. The CDR3 totals 18 residues. The V gene end was trimmed by 3 bases and the J gene end by 4 bases; junction bases not matched to a gene: 13. Sequencing was performed on PBMCs or a T cell subset sorted from them (not recorded which). V usage is TRBV24-1 and J usage is TRBJ2-1; 8 bases fit TRBD2. The source is an adult woman who had mild COVID-19 (a few samples of this study predate the infection). Cell type and time point are not known. CDR3 residues: CATSDRLRRGADYNEQFF. The CDR3, as DNA: TGTGCCACCAGTGATCGATTACGGCGGGGGGCAGATTACAATGAGCAGTTCTTC.